These 23 T cell receptor beta chains were all obtained from the same sample, sequenced in a study of shared clonotypes between healthy human individuals. The protocol was immunoSEQ multiplex PCR, while the TCRdb copy is restricted to in-frame clones and leaves out a portion. The profile covers about 2.3 million clones, with 93% appearing a single time and around 0.4% taken by the ten largest. The sequenced material came from naive CD4+ T cells from PBMCs. Stated subset: CD45RA+ positively selected. Every receptor here comes from a man younger than 30 in good health. Some clones in this sample may be carry-over from other donors' samples.

J is TRBJ2-7 and V is TRBV20-1; no clear D gene. This CDR3 contains 11 residues. V was clipped by 3 bases and J by 7 bases, with 10 bases between them. CDR1 is DFQATT, CDR2 SNEGSKA, per germline (reference sequence). This CDR3 reads CSASQRREQYF. The DNA of the CDR3 is TGCAGTGCTAGTCAGCGTCGGGAGCAGTACTTC.

The chain carries TRBV6-1 and TRBJ2-3; D ambiguous. The germline V gene encodes CDR1 MNHNS and CDR2 SASEGT. Trimming took off 1 base at V and 4 bases at J, with 24 bases between the two ends. The CDR3 spans 19 residues. The CDR3 DNA reads TGTGCCAGCAGTGAAGTCTTGTACCCCGGGTCTCGGTACGCAGATACGCAGTATTTT. Amino acid sequence: CASSEVLYPGSRYADTQYF.

The chain uses TRBV9 and TRBJ2-5; the D gene is possibly TRBD1 (6 bases). The CDR3 has 15 amino acids. In germline, CDR1 is SGDLS, CDR2 YYNGEE. With 1 base removed from V and 5 bases from J, the gap between germline ends came to 15 bases. The CDR3 coding sequence is TGTGCCAGCAGCGTAAGAACAGGGTCGACGGAGACCCAGTACTTC. Its translation is CASSVRTGSTETQYF. The full variable domain, rest sourced from reference TRBV9 and TRBJ2-5, is DSGVTQTPKHLITATGQRVTLRCSPRSGDLSVYWYQQSLDQGLQFLIQYYNGEERAKGNILERFSAQQFPDLHSELNLSSLELGDSALYFCASSVRTGSTETQYFGPGTRLLVL.

The chain recombines TRBV10-3 with TRBJ2-1; 16 bases agree with TRBD2. Germline assignment: CDR1 ENHRY and CDR2 SYGVKD. The length of the CDR3 is 19 residues. The ends lost 6 bases at V and 2 bases at J; junction bases unmatched: 10. This chain's CDR3 is CAIRPWGTSGRVPYNEQFF. CDR3 nucleotides: TGTGCCATCAGGCCATGGGGGACTAGCGGGAGGGTCCCCTACAATGAGCAGTTCTTC.

This sequence joins TRBV2 and TRBJ2-7; 8 bases fit TRBD1. V lost 6 bases and J lost 6; bases outside the gene matches: 4. CDR3 length: 12 residues. Germline assignment: CDR1 SNHLY and CDR2 FYNNEI. In DNA, the CDR3 is TGTGCCAGCAGGGACGACAGGGGCGAGCAGTACTTC. It translates to CASRDDRGEQYF.

The chain couples TRBV19 to TRBJ2-7, with D perhaps TRBD1 or TRBD2 (5 bases each). Germline-derived CDR1 and CDR2 are LNHDA and SQIVND (reference sequence). The CDR3 loop spans 15 amino acids. V lost 5 bases and J 1 base, leaving 15 bases between the germline ends. CDR3 nucleotide sequence: TGTGCCAGTAGTTCCCCGGGGCTCCTTTCCTACGAGCAGTACTTC. This gives the protein CASSSPGLLSYEQYF.

The chain links TRBV15 to TRBJ2-5; 11 bases match TRBD1. The CDR3 runs to 15 residues. In germline, CDR1 is LNHNV, CDR2 YYDKDF (reference sequence). The V segment lost 3 bases and the J segment 5 bases; nucleotides outside the gene matches: 5. CDR3 nucleotides: TGTGCCACCAGCAGGGACAGGGGGCTAGACGAGACCCAGTACTTC. The encoded protein is CATSRDRGLDETQYF.

This rearrangement joins TRBV2 to TRBJ2-3, with TRBD1 matching 7 bases. The CDR3 has 15 residues. The V segment lost 7 bases and the J segment 2 bases; nucleotides outside the gene matches: 9. Looked up from germline, CDR1 is SNHLY and CDR2 is FYNNEI. CDR3 sequence: CASMGTVSHTDTQYF. The CDR3 DNA reads TGTGCCAGCATGGGGACAGTTTCCCACACAGATACGCAGTATTTT.

This chain connects TRBV6-1 to TRBJ1-5, with D possibly matching TRBD1 (5 bases). CDR3 size: 13 residues. Deletions cut 4 bases from V and 9 bases from J, with 13 bases between. Germline V gene lookup returns CDR1 MNHNS and CDR2 SASEGT. In DNA, the CDR3 is TGTGCCAGCAGTGCCACACAGGAGCCGCCCCAGCATTTT. Amino acids: CASSATQEPPQHF.

This clone has more than one count but fewer than ten. The same CDR3 can be traced to other DNA sequences in this sample. The gene calls are TRBV9 and TRBJ2-1; 13 bases are shared with TRBD2. Trimming cost V 3 bases and J 4 bases; bases outside gene matches: 1. This CDR3 region has 15 residues. From germline, CDR1 is SGDLS and CDR2 YYNGEE. The CDR3 nucleotides read TGTGCCAGCAGCGAGGGACTAGCGGGGTACAATGAGCAGTTCTTC. Translation: CASSEGLAGYNEQFF.

On this clone: Distinct nucleotide sequences in the sample also encode this CDR3. The chain has TRBV18 and TRBJ1-1, with D unresolved. Trimming left V 3 bases short and J 2 bases short, with 7 bases between. This CDR3 is built from 13 residues. Germline values: CDR1 KGHSH, CDR2 LQKENI. CDR3 residues: CASSPGSNTEAFF. The CDR3 coding sequence is TGTGCCAGCTCACCGGGGAGCAACACTGAAGCTTTCTTT.

The J gene is TRBJ2-1, the V gene TRBV7-9, with 8 positions matching TRBD2. The germline CDR1 and CDR2 sequences are SEHNR and FQNEAQ (reference sequence). The CDR3 extends over 16 amino acids. Trimming took 5 bases from V and 7 from J; bases not matched to a gene: 13. The CDR3 DNA reads TGTGCCAGCAGCCCAAACAGCGGGAGCCTGAGGAATGAGCAGTTCTTC. Protein: CASSPNSGSLRNEQFF.

The chain combines TRBV6-1 with TRBJ1-5; no clear D gene. Trimming removed 7 bases at V and 10 bases at J, with 14 bases between. Germline V CDR1 and CDR2: MNHNS, SASEGT. The CDR3 sequence is 12 residues long. CDR3 coding DNA: TGTGCCAGCATCCAATCCTGGGGTCCCCAGCATTTT. Its protein product is CASIQSWGPQHF.

In DNA form, the CDR3 reads TGTGCCAGCAGCCAGACTTTTCAGACCGGGGAGCTGTTTTTT. Translation: CASSQTFQTGELFF. This sequence joins TRBV4-2 and TRBJ2-2, with D hard to call. Germline V gene lookup returns CDR1 LGHNA and CDR2 YNFKEQ. V lost 3 bases, J lost 5 bases, and 10 bases lay in between. CDR3 length: 14 residues.

The chain employs TRBV2 and TRBJ2-5; the D gene is possibly TRBD1 (7 bases). The CDR3 has 15 residues. The V end was cut by 6 bases, the J end by 9 bases, with 23 bases between. From germline, CDR1 is SNHLY and CDR2 FYNNEI. The CDR3 sequence: CASSGGQQGRNPQYF. The CDR3 bases are TGTGCCAGCAGCGGGGGTCAACAGGGGCGAAATCCCCAGTACTTC.

Remarks on this clone: Distinct nucleotide sequences in the sample also encode this CDR3. The chain employs TRBV19 and TRBJ2-7; D is undetermined. The CDR3 has 13 amino acids. Germline V CDR1 and CDR2: LNHDA, SQIVND (reference sequence). The V gene lost 4 bases and the J gene lost 1 base, with 8 bases spanning the gap. CDR3 region: CASSKANSYEQYF. The CDR3 region has the DNA TGTGCCAGTAGTAAGGCTAATTCCTACGAGCAGTACTTC.

The genes are TRBV28 and TRBJ1-4; the D gene could be TRBD1 or TRBD2 (5 bases each). The J call may be faulty, since TRBJ2-2 better matches the DNA end. The CDR3 spans 13 residues. Germline values: CDR1 MDHEN, CDR2 SYDVKM. The DNA for the CDR3 is TGTGCCAGCAGTTTGGGACCTACTAGGGAGCTGTTTTTT. Translated: CASSLGPTRELFF.

This chain joins TRBV5-4 and TRBJ2-1; D is perhaps TRBD2 (5 bases). The ends were cut back, 5 bases at V and 0 bases at J, with 15 bases in the middle. This CDR3 is built from 16 residues. Germline lookup yields CDR1 SGHNT and CDR2 YYREEE (reference sequence). CDR3 sequence: CASRRAGPSSYNEQFF. The CDR3 DNA follows: TGTGCCAGCAGACGCGCGGGCCCGAGCTCCTACAATGAGCAGTTCTTC. Complete variable domain (other parts from reference TRBV5-4 and TRBJ2-1): ETGVTQSPTHLIKTRGQQVTLRCSSQSGHNTVSWYQQALGQGPQFIFQYYREEENGRGNFPPRFSGLQFPNYSSELNVNALELDDSALYLCASRRAGPSSYNEQFFGPGTRLTVL.

To note about this clone: The same CDR3 arises from other DNA sequences in this sample as well. CDR3: CASSLTGSNEQYF. The CDR3 DNA is TGCGCCAGCAGCCTGACAGGTTCGAACGAGCAGTACTTC. The J gene is TRBJ2-7, the V gene TRBV5-1; D is perhaps TRBD1 (6 bases). The germline V gene has CDR1 SGHRS and CDR2 YFSETQ. This CDR3 spans 13 amino acids. V was shortened by 4 bases and J by 5 bases, with 13 bases between the two germline ends.

The chain joins TRBV5-4 to TRBJ2-7; D is possibly TRBD2 (5 bases). CDR3 size: 14 residues. V lost 3 bases and J lost 3, with 13 bases in between. Germline V gives CDR1 SGHNT, CDR2 YYREEE (reference sequence). The CDR3 DNA reads TGTGCCAGCAGCTCGAGGGCCGACGGCTACGAGCAGTACTTC. It yields the protein CASSSRADGYEQYF.

For the CDR3, the DNA is TGTGCCAGCAGCCTCAGGCAGGGGGCTGGGGATGAGCAGTTCTTC. It is translated as CASSLRQGAGDEQFF. The chain links TRBV4-2 to TRBJ2-1; 8 bases align to TRBD1. CDR1 LGHNA and CDR2 YNFKEQ come from the germline V gene. The CDR3 loop spans 15 amino acids. V shed 4 bases and J 8 bases; nucleotides not matched to a gene: 10.

The chain links TRBV5-1 to TRBJ1-1; no firm D call. In germline, CDR1 is SGHRS, CDR2 YFSETQ. The CDR3 covers 14 residues. Trimming left V 4 bases short and J 0 bases short, with 10 bases between. CDR3 nucleotides: TGCGCCAGCAGCCCCGGAGATGTGAACACTGAAGCTTTCTTT. As protein: CASSPGDVNTEAFF.

Details on this clone: This CDR3 is also generated by other DNA sequences in the sample. The rearrangement uses TRBV5-1 and TRBJ2-5; no clear D. The CDR3 loop spans 12 amino acids. The V end lost 0 bases, the J end lost 3 bases, and 3 bases lay between the germline ends. Germline CDR1 reads SGHRS; CDR2 reads YFSETQ. This CDR3 reads CASSLVEETQYF. CDR3 sequence (DNA): TGCGCCAGCAGCTTGGTGGAAGAGACCCAGTACTTC.